This entry concerns a single TCR beta chain. Its antigen remains unknown. V was clipped by 4 bases and J by 6 bases, with 18 bases between them. The CDR3 loop spans 15 amino acids. In germline, CDR1 is SGHRS, CDR2 YFSETQ. This entry is derived from a study of shared clonotypes between healthy human individuals. Study results and limitations: Naive subsets usually exceeded memory subsets in estimated richness. The study's rarefaction showed incomplete sorted-subset sequencing despite large depth.

Clones were sequenced by immunoSEQ multiplex PCR, and TCRdb holds only the in-frame ones, with some missing. The sample carries some 500,000 clones, about 96% recorded once. The sequencing sample was made of naive CD4+ T cells sorted from blood. Subset specified: CD45RA+ positively selected. The gene calls are TRBV5-1 and TRBJ2-3; perhaps TRBD2 as D (5 bases). This sequence originates from a woman aged 25 to 45 in good health. CDR3 amino acids: CASSTSGAHLDTQYF. In DNA, the CDR3 is TGCGCCAGCAGCACCAGCGGAGCACACTTGGATACGCAGTATTTT.